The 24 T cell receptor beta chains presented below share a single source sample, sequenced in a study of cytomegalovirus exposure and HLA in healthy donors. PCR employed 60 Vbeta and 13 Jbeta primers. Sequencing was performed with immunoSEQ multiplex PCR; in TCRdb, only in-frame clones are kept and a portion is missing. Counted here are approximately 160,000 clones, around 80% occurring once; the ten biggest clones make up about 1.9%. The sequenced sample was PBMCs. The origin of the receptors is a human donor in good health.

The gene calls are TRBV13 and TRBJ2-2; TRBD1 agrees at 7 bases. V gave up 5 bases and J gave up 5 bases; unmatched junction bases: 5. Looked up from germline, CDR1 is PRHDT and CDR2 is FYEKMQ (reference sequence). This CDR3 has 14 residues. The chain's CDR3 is CASSTRTGTGELFF. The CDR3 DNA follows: TGTGCCAGCAGCACCCGGACAGGAACCGGGGAGCTGTTTTTT.

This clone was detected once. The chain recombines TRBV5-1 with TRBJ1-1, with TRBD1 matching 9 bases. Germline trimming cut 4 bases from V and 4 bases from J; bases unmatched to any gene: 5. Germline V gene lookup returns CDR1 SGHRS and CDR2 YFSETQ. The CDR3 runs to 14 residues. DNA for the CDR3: TGCGCCAGCAGCCTACAGACAGGGGGCACTGAAGCTTTCTTT. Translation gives CASSLQTGGTEAFF.

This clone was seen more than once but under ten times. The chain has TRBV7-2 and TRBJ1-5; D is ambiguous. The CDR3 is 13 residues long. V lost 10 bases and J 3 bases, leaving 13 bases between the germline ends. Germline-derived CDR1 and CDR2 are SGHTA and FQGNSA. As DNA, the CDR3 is TGTGCCACCGCGGGTGGTACCAATCAGCCCCAGCATTTT. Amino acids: CATAGGTNQPQHF.

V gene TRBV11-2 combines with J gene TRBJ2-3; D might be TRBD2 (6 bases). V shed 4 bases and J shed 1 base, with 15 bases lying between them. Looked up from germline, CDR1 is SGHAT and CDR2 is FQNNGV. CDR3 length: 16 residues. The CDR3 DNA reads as TGTGCCAGCAGCTCCCGAGCCGGGGGAGGCACAGATACGCAGTATTTT. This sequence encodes CASSSRAGGGTDTQYF.

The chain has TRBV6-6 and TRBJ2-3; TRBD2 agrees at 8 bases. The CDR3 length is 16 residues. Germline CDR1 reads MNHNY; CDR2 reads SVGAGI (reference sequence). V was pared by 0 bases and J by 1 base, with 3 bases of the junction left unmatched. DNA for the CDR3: TGTGCCAGCAGTTACTCGGCGGGGGGCCGCACAGATACGCAGTATTTT. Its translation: CASSYSAGGRTDTQYF.

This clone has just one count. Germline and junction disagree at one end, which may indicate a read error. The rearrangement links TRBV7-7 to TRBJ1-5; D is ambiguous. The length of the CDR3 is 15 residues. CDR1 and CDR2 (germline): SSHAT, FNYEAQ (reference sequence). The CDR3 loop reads CASSLPGGKICPQHF. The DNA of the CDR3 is TGTGCTAGCAGCTTACCAGGCGGGAAAATCTGTCCCCAGCATTTT.

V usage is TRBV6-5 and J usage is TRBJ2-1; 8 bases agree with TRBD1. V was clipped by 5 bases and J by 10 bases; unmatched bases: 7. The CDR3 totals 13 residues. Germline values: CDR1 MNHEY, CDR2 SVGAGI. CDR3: CASSRNRGEEQFF. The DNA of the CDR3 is TGTGCCAGCAGTCGGAACAGGGGGGAAGAGCAGTTCTTC.

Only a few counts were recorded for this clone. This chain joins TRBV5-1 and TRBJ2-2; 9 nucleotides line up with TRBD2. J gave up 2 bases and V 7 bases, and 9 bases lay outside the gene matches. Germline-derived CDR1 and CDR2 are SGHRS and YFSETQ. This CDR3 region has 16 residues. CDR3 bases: TGCGCCAGCTCTCCAGTGGGGACTAGCAACACCGGGGAGCTGTTTTTT. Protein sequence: CASSPVGTSNTGELFF.

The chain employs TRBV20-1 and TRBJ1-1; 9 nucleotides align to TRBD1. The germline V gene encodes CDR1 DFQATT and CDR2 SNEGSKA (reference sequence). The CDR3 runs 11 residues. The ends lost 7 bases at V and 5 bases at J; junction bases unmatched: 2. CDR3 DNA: TGCAGTGGGGACAGGGATACTGAAGCTTTCTTT. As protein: CSGDRDTEAFF.

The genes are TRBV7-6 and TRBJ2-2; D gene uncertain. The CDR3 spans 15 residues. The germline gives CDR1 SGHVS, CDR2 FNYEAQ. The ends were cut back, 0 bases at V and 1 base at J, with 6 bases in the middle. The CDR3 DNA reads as TGTGCCAGCAGCTTAGCGCCGGGGAACACCGGGGAGCTGTTTTTT. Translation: CASSLAPGNTGELFF.

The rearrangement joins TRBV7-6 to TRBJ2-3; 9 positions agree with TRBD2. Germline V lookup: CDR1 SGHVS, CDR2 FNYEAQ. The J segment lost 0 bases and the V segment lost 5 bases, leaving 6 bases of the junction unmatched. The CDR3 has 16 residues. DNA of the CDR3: TGTGCCAGCAGCCCAAATAGCGGGAGTAGCACAGATACGCAGTATTTT. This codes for CASSPNSGSSTDTQYF.

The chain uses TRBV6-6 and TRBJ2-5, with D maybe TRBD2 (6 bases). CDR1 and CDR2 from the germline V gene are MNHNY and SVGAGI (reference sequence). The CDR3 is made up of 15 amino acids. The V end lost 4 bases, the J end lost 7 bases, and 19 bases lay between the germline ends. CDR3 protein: CASSWRTIGEGTQYF. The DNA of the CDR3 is TGTGCCAGCAGTTGGAGGACTATCGGGGAAGGGACCCAGTACTTC.

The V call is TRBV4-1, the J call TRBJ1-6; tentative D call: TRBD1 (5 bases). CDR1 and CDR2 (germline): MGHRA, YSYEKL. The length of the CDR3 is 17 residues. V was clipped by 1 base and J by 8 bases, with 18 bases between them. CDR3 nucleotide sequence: TGCGCCAGCAGCCAAGGTCACCGGGGGGGTTTGGATTCACCCCTCCACTTT. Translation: CASSQGHRGGLDSPLHF.

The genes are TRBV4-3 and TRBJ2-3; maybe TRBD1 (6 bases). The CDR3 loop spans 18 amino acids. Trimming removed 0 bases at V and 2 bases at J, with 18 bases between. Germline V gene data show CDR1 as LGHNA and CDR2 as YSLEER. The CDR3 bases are TGCGCCAGCAGCCAAGATGTTGGCCAGGGGATACTCACAGATACGCAGTATTTT. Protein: CASSQDVGQGILTDTQYF.

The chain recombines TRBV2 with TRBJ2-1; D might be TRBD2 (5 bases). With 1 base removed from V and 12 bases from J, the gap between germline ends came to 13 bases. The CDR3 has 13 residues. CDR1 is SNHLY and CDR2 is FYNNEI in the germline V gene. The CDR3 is CASSEDLATRQFF. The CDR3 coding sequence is TGTGCCAGCAGTGAAGACCTAGCAACGAGGCAGTTCTTC.

CDR3 sequence reads: CASSPRGSSYEQYF. In nucleotides, the CDR3 is TGTGCCAGTAGTCCGCGGGGGAGCTCCTACGAGCAGTACTTC. The rearrangement joins TRBV19 to TRBJ2-7; 7 nucleotides line up with TRBD2. V gave up 5 bases and J gave up 0 bases; unmatched junction bases: 4. Germline-derived CDR1 and CDR2 are LNHDA and SQIVND (reference sequence). The CDR3 runs 14 residues.

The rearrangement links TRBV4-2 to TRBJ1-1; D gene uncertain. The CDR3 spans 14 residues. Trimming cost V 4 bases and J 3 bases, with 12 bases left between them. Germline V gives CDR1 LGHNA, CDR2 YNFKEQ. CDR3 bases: TGTGCCAGCAGCCCCTGGTGGGGAGACACTGAAGCTTTCTTT. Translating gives CASSPWWGDTEAFF.

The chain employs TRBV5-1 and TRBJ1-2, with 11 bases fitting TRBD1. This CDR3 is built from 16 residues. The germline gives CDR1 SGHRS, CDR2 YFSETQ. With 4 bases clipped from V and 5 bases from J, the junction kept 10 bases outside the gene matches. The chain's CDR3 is CASSPGTGGSAYGYTF. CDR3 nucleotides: TGCGCCAGCAGCCCAGGGACAGGGGGAAGCGCTTATGGCTACACCTTC.

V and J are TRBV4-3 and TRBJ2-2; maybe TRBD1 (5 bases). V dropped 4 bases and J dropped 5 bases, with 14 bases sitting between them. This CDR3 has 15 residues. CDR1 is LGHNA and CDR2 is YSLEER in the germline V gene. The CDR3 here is CASSRSRVGTGELFF. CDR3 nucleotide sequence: TGCGCCAGCAGCCGGAGCAGGGTCGGAACCGGGGAGCTGTTTTTT.

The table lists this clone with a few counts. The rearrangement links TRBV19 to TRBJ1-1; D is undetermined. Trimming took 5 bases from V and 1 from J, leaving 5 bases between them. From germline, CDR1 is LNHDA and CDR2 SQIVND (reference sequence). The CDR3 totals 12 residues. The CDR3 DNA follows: TGTGCCAGTAGTTATCCGAACACTGAAGCTTTCTTT. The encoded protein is CASSYPNTEAFF. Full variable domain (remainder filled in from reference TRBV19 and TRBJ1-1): DGGITQSPKYLFRKEGQNVTLSCEQNLNHDAMYWYRQDPGQGLRLIYYSQIVNDFQKGDIAEGYSVSREKKESFPLTVTSAQKNPTAFYLCASSYPNTEAFFGQGTRLTVV.

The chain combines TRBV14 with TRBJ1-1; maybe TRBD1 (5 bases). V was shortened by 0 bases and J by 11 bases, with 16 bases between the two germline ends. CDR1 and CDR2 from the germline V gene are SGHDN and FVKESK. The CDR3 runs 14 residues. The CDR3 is CASSQDLTRVDAFF. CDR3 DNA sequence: TGTGCCAGCAGCCAAGATCTCACCAGGGTTGACGCTTTCTTT.

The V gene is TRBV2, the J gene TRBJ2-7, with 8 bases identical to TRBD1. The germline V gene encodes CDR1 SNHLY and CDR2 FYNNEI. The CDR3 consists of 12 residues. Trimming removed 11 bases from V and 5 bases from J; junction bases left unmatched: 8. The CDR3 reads CAGNRGINEQYF. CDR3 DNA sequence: TGTGCCGGAAACAGGGGGATCAACGAGCAGTACTTC.

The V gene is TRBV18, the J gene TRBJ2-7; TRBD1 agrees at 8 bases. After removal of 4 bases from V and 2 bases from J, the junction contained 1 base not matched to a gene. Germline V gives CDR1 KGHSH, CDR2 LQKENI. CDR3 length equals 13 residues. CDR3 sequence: CASSQDRAYEQYF. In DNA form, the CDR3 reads TGTGCCAGCTCACAGGACAGGGCCTACGAGCAGTACTTC.

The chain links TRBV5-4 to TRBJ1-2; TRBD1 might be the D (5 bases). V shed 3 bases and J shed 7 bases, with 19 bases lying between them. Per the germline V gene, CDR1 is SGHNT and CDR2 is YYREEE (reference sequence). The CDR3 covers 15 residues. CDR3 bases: TGTGCCAGCAGCTCCCTCGGGGGGTTGTCGGTTGGCTACACCTTC. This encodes CASSSLGGLSVGYTF.